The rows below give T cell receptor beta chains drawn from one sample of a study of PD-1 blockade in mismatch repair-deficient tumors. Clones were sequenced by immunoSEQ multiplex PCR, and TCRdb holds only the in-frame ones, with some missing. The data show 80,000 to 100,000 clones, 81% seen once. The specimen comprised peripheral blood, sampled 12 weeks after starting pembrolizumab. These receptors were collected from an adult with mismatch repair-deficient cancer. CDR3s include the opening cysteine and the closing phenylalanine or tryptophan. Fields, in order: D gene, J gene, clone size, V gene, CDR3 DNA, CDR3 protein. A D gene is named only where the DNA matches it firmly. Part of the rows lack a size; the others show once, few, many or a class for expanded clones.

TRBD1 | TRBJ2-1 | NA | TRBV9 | TGTGCCAGCAGCGTAGGAACAGGGGGTGATGAGCAGTTCTTC | CASSVGTGGDEQFF
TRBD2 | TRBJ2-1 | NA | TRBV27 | TGTGCCAGCAGTTTATCTAGCGGGCCCTACAATGAGCAGTTCTTC | CASSLSSGPYNEQFF
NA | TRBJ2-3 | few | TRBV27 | TGTGCCAGCAGTACGGCAGTTAGCACAGATACGCAGTATTTT | CASSTAVSTDTQYF
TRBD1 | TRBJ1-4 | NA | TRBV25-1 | TGTGCCAGCAGTTATTGGGACAGGGTAACCCTAAATGAAAAACTGTTTTTT | CASSYWDRVTLNEKLFF
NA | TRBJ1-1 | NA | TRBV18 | TGTGCCAGCTCACCATCAGCTAACACTGAAGCTTTCTTT | CASSPSANTEAFF
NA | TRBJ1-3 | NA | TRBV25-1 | TGTGCCAGCAGTACTAAGGACAGTCTATATTTT | CASSTKDSLYF
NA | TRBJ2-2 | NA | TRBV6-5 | TGTGCCAGCAGGGGGATAGCGAACACCGGGGAGCTGTTTTTT | CASRGIANTGELFF
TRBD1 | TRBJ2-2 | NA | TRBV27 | TGTGCCAGCAGTCATGGGACAGGGACGGACGGGGAGCTGTTTTTT | CASSHGTGTDGELFF
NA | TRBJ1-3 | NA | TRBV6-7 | TGTGCCAGCAGTTATCAAAACAGGGATTTGGGAAACACCATATATTTT | CASSYQNRDLGNTIYF
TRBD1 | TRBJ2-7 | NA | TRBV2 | TGTGCCAGCAAATTGAAAGGGACAGGCCACGAGCAGTACTTC | CASKLKGTGHEQYF
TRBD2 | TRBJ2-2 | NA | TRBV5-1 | TGCGCCAGCAGCTTCAGGGGAAGCGGGGGGATTTTCGCGAACACCGGGGAGCTGTTTTTT | CASSFRGSGGIFANTGELFF
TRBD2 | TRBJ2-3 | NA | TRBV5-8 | TGTGCCAGCAGCGCCGGGACTAGCTTCTTCGAGTATTTT | CASSAGTSFFEYF
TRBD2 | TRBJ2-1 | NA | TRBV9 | TGTGTCAGCAGCGACCGTAGCGGGAGGGCCCCTGAGCAGTTCTTC | CVSSDRSGRAPEQFF
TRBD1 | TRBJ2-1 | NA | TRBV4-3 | TGCGCCAGCAGCCAAAAGACAGGGTCCTCCTACAATGAGCAGTTCTTC | CASSQKTGSSYNEQFF
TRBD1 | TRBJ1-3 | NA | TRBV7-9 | TGTGCCAGCAGCTTGGGGACAGGGGATGGAAACACCATATATTTT | CASSLGTGDGNTIYF
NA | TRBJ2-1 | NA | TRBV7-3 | TGTGCCAGCAGCTTAGACCCCAACAATGAGCAGTTCTTC | CASSLDPNNEQFF
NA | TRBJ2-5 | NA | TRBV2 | TGTGCCAGTACAACAGGGTTAATGACCCAGTACTTC | CASTTGLMTQYF
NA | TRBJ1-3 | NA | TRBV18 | TGTGCCAGCTCACCACCTGCAGCCAAGATGGGAAACACCATATATTTT | CASSPPAAKMGNTIYF
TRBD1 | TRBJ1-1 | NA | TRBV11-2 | TGTGCCAGCAGCCCCGGGACAGGGGGAACTGAAGCTTTCTTT | CASSPGTGGTEAFF
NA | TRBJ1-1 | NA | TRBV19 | TGTGCCAGTAGTATAAGGGCAGGGACTATGAACACTGAAGCTTTCTTT | CASSIRAGTMNTEAFF
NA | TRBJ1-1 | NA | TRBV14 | TGTGCCAGCAGCCAAGATCGGAGTATTGAAGCTTTCTTT | CASSQDRSIEAFF
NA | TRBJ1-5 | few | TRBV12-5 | TGTGCTAGCTCCCGAGGGATCCCTTATAGCAATCAGCCCCAGCATTTT | CASSRGIPYSNQPQHF
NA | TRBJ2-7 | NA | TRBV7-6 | TGTGCCAGCAGCTTAGATCACGAGCAGTACTTC | CASSLDHEQYF
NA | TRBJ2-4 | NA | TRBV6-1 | TGTGCCAGCAGTGAAGTCGGGACCGCCCTTGGAAACATTCAGTACTTC | CASSEVGTALGNIQYF
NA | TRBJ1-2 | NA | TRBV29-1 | TGCAGCGTTGCTTCCGTGGTTGATGGCTACACCTTC | CSVASVVDGYTF
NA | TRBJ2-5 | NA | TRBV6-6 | TGTGCCAGCTCCCCCGGGACACAAGAGACCCAGTACTTC | CASSPGTQETQYF
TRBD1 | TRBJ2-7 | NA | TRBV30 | TGTGCCTGGAGTGTGGGGACAGGGCTCTACGAGCAGTACTTC | CAWSVGTGLYEQYF
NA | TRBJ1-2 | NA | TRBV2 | TGTGCCAGCAGTCCAGACAGCCATGGCTACACCTTC | CASSPDSHGYTF
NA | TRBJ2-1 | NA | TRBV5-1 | TGCGCCAGCAGCTTGAGCCCAAGCTCCTACAATGAGCAGTTCTTC | CASSLSPSSYNEQFF
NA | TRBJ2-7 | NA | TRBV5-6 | TGTGCCAGCATCGGGAGAAACACCTACGAGCAGTACTTC | CASIGRNTYEQYF
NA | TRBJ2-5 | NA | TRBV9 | TGTGCCAGCAGCGTCGGACCGAGTGGAGGGACGGGAGACCAAGAGACCCAGTACTTC | CASSVGPSGGTGDQETQYF
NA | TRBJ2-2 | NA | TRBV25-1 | TGTGCCAGCAGTGAATATCGACAGTCCACCGGGGAGCTGTTTTTT | CASSEYRQSTGELFF
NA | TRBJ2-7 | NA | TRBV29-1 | TGCAGTGGTAGGGGGACAAGCTCCTACGAGCAGTACTTC | CSGRGTSSYEQYF
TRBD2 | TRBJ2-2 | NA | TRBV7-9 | TGTGCCAGCAGCTCTAGCGGGAGGGCCGGAACCGGGGAGCTGTTTTTT | CASSSSGRAGTGELFF
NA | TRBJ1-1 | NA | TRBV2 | TGTGCCAGCAGTAACCTCAGGGGCACTGAAGCTTTCTTT | CASSNLRGTEAFF
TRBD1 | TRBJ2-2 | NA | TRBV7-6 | TGTGCCAGCAGCTCCCTTGGGACAGTTGGGACCGGGGAGCTGTTTTTT | CASSSLGTVGTGELFF
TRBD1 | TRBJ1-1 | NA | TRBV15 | TGTGCCACCAGCAGAGAGGGACAGAGAAACACTGAAGCTTTCTTT | CATSREGQRNTEAFF
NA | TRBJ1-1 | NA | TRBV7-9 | TGTGCCAGCAGCTTAGCCCAAGGGGGGCACACTGAAGCTTTCTTT | CASSLAQGGHTEAFF
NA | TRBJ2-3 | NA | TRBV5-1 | TGCGCCAGCAGCCACCGGGACAACACAGATACGCAGTATTTT | CASSHRDNTDTQYF
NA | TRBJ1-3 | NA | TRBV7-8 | TGTGCCAGCAGCTTTTCCGCCGGGAGAAACACCATATATTTT | CASSFSAGRNTIYF
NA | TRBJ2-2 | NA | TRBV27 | TGTGCCAGCAGTTTATACTGGAACACCGGGGAGCTGTTTTTT | CASSLYWNTGELFF
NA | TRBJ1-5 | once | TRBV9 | TGTGCCAGCAGCCCCACGGCGGGCGGTAGCAATCAGCCCCAGCATTTT | CASSPTAGGSNQPQHF
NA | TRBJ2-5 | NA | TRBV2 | TGTGCCAGCAGTGATACGTCGACACTTTTGGGGACCCAGTACTTC | CASSDTSTLLGTQYF
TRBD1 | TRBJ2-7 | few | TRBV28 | TGTGCCAGCAGAGGGACAGGGGACGGTTTGCGAGAGCAGTACTTC | CASRGTGDGLREQYF
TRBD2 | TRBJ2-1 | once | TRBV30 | TGTGCCTGGGTGCCCTCCTCTAGCGGGAGGTGGAATGAGCAGTTCTTC | CAWVPSSSGRWNEQFF
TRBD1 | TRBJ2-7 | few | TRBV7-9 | TGTGCCAGCAGCAACCGGGACAGCTACGAGCAGTACTTC | CASSNRDSYEQYF
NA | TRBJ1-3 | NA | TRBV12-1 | TGTGCCAGCAGCTGTGGGGACGGAATCTCTGGAAACACCATATATTTT | CASSCGDGISGNTIYF
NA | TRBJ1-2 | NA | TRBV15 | TGTGCCACCAGCAGGACCGGGGCCTATGGCTACACCTTC | CATSRTGAYGYTF